One sample yielded the 26 T cell receptor beta chains listed below, sequenced in a study of blood T cell repertoires in COVID-19. Some clones are missing from TCRdb's copy, which holds only in-frame ones; the method was immunoSEQ multiplex PCR. Found here are roughly 92,000 clones, 87% of them singletons; the top ten hold approximately 7%. The sample was peripheral blood. These receptors were obtained from a human donor with acute or convalescent COVID-19. The donor label of this sample is uncertain.

This clone was detected once. The chain links TRBV18 to TRBJ1-2, with D unresolved. Between the trimmed V and J ends, which lost 3 bases and 6 bases, there was a span of 14 bases. CDR1 is KGHSH, CDR2 LQKENI, per germline. CDR3 length: 14 amino acids. CDR3 amino acids: CASSPARGSNGYTF. CDR3 nucleotides: TGTGCCAGCTCACCGGCCCGAGGGAGCAATGGCTACACCTTC.

The gene calls are TRBV4-1 and TRBJ1-5; D is perhaps TRBD1 (5 bases). V shed 1 base and J shed 9 bases, with 13 bases lying between them. This CDR3 spans 14 amino acids. The germline gives CDR1 MGHRA, CDR2 YSYEKL. In nucleotides, the CDR3 is TGCGCCAGCAGCCAAGCCGGGGGTGCCGGGCCCCAGCATTTT. Translated: CASSQAGGAGPQHF.

The genes are TRBV5-8 and TRBJ2-1; tentatively, D is TRBD2 (6 bases). Germline CDR1 SGHTS, CDR2 YDEGEE. The V end lost 4 bases, the J end lost 9 bases, and 8 bases lay between the germline ends. There are 11 residues in the CDR3. CDR3 in DNA: TGTGCCAGCAGCCGGAGGGCTGAGCAGTTCTTC. It codes for CASSRRAEQFF.

This rearrangement joins TRBV5-1 to TRBJ2-3; D ambiguous. Germline V CDR1 and CDR2: SGHRS, YFSETQ. V lost 5 bases to trimming and J lost 4 bases, with 8 bases between them. The CDR3 has 12 residues. DNA for the CDR3: TGCGCCAGCAGAATACACGCAGATACGCAGTATTTT. Encoded protein: CASRIHADTQYF.

This clone was counted a single time. The chain links TRBV19 to TRBJ1-2; D not certain. The V gene lost 0 bases and the J gene lost 5 bases, with 16 bases spanning the gap. This CDR3 region has 16 residues. From germline, CDR1 is LNHDA and CDR2 SQIVND (reference sequence). The CDR3 is CASSIEADQTWYGYTF. The DNA of the CDR3 is TGTGCCAGTAGTATAGAGGCCGATCAAACGTGGTATGGCTACACCTTC.

This clone was found a few times. The chain couples TRBV12-5 to TRBJ1-5, with 8 bases that match TRBD1. CDR3 length equals 17 residues. Unmatched junction bases numbered 10, after V lost 0 bases and J lost 6 bases. Per the germline V gene, CDR1 is LGHNT and CDR2 is FRNRAP. The CDR3, as DNA: TGTGCTAGTGGTTTGGTACTCGACAGGGGCCTAGGTCAGCCCCAGCATTTT. Amino acid sequence: CASGLVLDRGLGQPQHF.

This clone was detected only once. The gene calls are TRBV27 and TRBJ2-5; no reliable D call. The CDR3 is 13 residues long. The V gene lost 4 bases and the J gene lost 4 bases, with 10 bases spanning the gap. Germline V CDR1 and CDR2: MNHEY, SMNVEV (reference sequence). The CDR3 spells CASSSLQLETQYF. The DNA for the CDR3 is TGTGCCAGCAGTTCCCTCCAACTAGAGACCCAGTACTTC.

V gene TRBV5-1 combines with J gene TRBJ2-5, with 7 bases that match TRBD1. V was pared by 4 bases and J by 2 bases, with 11 bases of the junction left unmatched. Germline CDR1 reads SGHRS; CDR2 reads YFSETQ. The CDR3 covers 16 residues. In nucleotides, the CDR3 is TGCGCCAGCAGCAAATACAGGGGTTTTGATCAAGAGACCCAGTACTTC. This encodes CASSKYRGFDQETQYF.

The chain carries TRBV6-5 and TRBJ1-2, with 7 positions matching TRBD1. The CDR3 runs 14 residues. V was pared by 5 bases and J by 8 bases, with 11 bases of the junction left unmatched. CDR1 is MNHEY and CDR2 is SVGAGI in the germline V gene. The CDR3: CASSPPDRYGGYTF. The CDR3 bases are TGTGCCAGCAGTCCCCCGGACAGGTACGGCGGCTACACCTTC.

J is TRBJ1-1 and V is TRBV12-3 or TRBV12-4, with unresolved D. Trimming left V 8 bases short and J 13 bases short, with 20 bases between. The CDR3 runs to 12 residues. This CDR3 is CASAPEALWVFF. The CDR3 DNA follows: TGTGCCAGCGCCCCGGAGGCACTTTGGGTTTTCTTT.

This clone was recorded once. The V and J genes are TRBV6-5 and TRBJ1-2; TRBD1 matches 8 bases. Germline V CDR1 and CDR2: MNHEY, SVGAGI. The V gene end was trimmed by 0 bases and the J gene end by 4 bases; junction bases not matched to a gene: 4. CDR3 size: 15 residues. CDR3 DNA sequence: TGTGCCAGCAGTTACTCGACAGGGGATAGCTATGGCTACACCTTC. Translating it yields CASSYSTGDSYGYTF.

The V and J genes are TRBV11-2 and TRBJ2-1; TRBD1 is a possible D gene (6 bases). The CDR3 runs 15 residues. Trimming removed 1 base at V and 3 bases at J, with 10 bases between. The V gene's germline CDR1 is SGHAT and CDR2 FQNNGV. The CDR3 region has the DNA TGTGCCAGCAGCTTAGGAGGGGGAAGCTACAATGAGCAGTTCTTC. Its protein product is CASSLGGGSYNEQFF.

The sample holds one count of this clone. The V call is TRBV29-1, the J call TRBJ2-5; D might be TRBD1 (6 bases). The germline V and J ends were trimmed by 4 bases and 1 base, with 7 bases remaining between them. The CDR3 consists of 12 residues. CDR1 and CDR2 from the germline V gene are SQVTM and ANQGSEA. CDR3 amino acids: CSVGDTQETQYF. The CDR3 coding sequence is TGCAGCGTTGGGGACACCCAAGAGACCCAGTACTTC.

This chain connects TRBV5-1 to TRBJ1-3; the D gene is possibly TRBD1 (5 bases). Looked up from germline, CDR1 is SGHRS and CDR2 is YFSETQ. V gave up 1 base and J gave up 0 bases, with 11 bases separating them. The CDR3 is 16 amino acids. The CDR3 protein is CASSLQGRVSGNTIYF. Here the CDR3 DNA reads TGCGCCAGCAGCTTGCAGGGAAGAGTCTCTGGAAACACCATATATTTT.

This chain links TRBV29-1 with TRBJ1-5, with D perhaps TRBD1 (6 bases). Germline assignment: CDR1 SQVTM and CDR2 ANQGSEA. CDR3 length: 13 amino acids. V lost 4 bases and J 3 bases, leaving 10 bases between the germline ends. CDR3 residues: CSVVDRTNQPQHF. The CDR3 bases are TGCAGCGTTGTCGACAGGACCAATCAGCCCCAGCATTTT.

The chain combines TRBV19 with TRBJ1-3; 10 positions agree with TRBD1. CDR3 length equals 15 residues. Unmatched junction bases numbered 5, after V lost 7 bases and J lost 2 bases. CDR1 and CDR2 from the germline V gene are LNHDA and SQIVND (reference sequence). The CDR3 DNA follows: TGTGCCAGTAACTTGGACAGGGGGACTGGAAACACCATATATTTT. Its translation: CASNLDRGTGNTIYF.

This chain connects TRBV27 to TRBJ2-1, with D possibly TRBD1 on 5 matching bases. This CDR3 has 16 amino acids. V lost 0 bases to trimming and J lost 3 bases, with 12 bases between them. Germline V gene lookup returns CDR1 MNHEY and CDR2 SMNVEV (reference sequence). The CDR3 loop is CASSLSRGQFYNEQFF. CDR3 DNA sequence: TGTGCCAGCAGTTTATCAAGGGGCCAATTCTACAATGAGCAGTTCTTC.

This chain joins TRBV7-2 and TRBJ2-3, with 10 bases matching TRBD2. After removal of 2 bases from V and 6 bases from J, the junction contained 8 bases not matched to a gene. The germline CDR1 and CDR2 sequences are SGHTA and FQGNSA. This CDR3 is built from 16 residues. The CDR3 region has the DNA TGTGCCAGCAGCTTAAATCAGCGGGGGGGCGGGGATACGCAGTATTTT. This codes for CASSLNQRGGGDTQYF.

This chain joins TRBV5-1 and TRBJ2-1, with 14 bases that match TRBD2. The ends lost 7 bases at V and 8 bases at J; junction bases unmatched: 8. From germline, CDR1 is SGHRS and CDR2 YFSETQ. CDR3 length: 15 amino acids. Here the CDR3 reads CASGGLAGVGDEQFF. The CDR3 nucleotides are TGCGCCAGCGGGGGACTAGCGGGGGTAGGAGATGAGCAGTTCTTC.

The chain carries TRBV4-2 and TRBJ2-1, with a weak D call TRBD2 (6 bases). The ends were cut back, 3 bases at V and 4 bases at J, with 10 bases in the middle. The CDR3 length is 14 residues. The germline V gene has CDR1 LGHNA and CDR2 YNFKEQ. The CDR3: CASSQGDFYNEQFF. The CDR3 bases are TGTGCCAGCAGCCAGGGGGACTTTTACAATGAGCAGTTCTTC.

The rearrangement joins TRBV6-5 to TRBJ2-1, with 10 bases identical to TRBD2. Germline CDR1 reads MNHEY; CDR2 reads SVGAGI. This CDR3 has 16 residues. V lost 2 bases to trimming and J lost 8 bases; unmatched junction nucleotides: 9. The CDR3 nucleotides are TGTGCCAGCAGTTACGGAGCGGGGGGGCTGGGAGATGAGCAGTTCTTC. Amino acids: CASSYGAGGLGDEQFF.

The rearrangement uses TRBV11-2 and TRBJ2-7; 9 nucleotides line up with TRBD2. The CDR3 has 15 amino acids. The germline gives CDR1 SGHAT, CDR2 FQNNGV. Trimming cost V 7 bases and J 7 bases; bases outside gene matches: 14. In nucleotides, the CDR3 is TGTGCCAGCACCAGGGGGACAGCGGGGGGAGGAGAGCAGTACTTC. This encodes CASTRGTAGGGEQYF.

The chain uses TRBV27 and TRBJ2-7; weak D call: TRBD1 (6 bases). Trimming took off 6 bases at V and 3 bases at J, with 12 bases between the two ends. CDR1 MNHEY and CDR2 SMNVEV come from the germline V gene (reference sequence). CDR3 length: 13 amino acids. This CDR3 reads CASSRQERYEQYF. The CDR3 nucleotides read TGTGCCAGCAGCCGACAGGAGCGCTACGAGCAGTACTTC.

This clone has only one observation. The chain employs TRBV6-5 and TRBJ2-6, with D hard to call. V dropped 6 bases and J dropped 2 bases, with 5 bases sitting between them. CDR3 length: 13 amino acids. From germline, CDR1 is MNHEY and CDR2 SVGAGI. The CDR3 nucleotides are TGTGCCAGCAGGGCACCTGGGGCCAACGTCCTGACTTTC. As protein: CASRAPGANVLTF.

The rearrangement links TRBV4-2 to TRBJ1-2, with D possibly being TRBD1 (5 bases). V was trimmed by 0 bases and J by 3 bases, leaving 11 bases between them. Germline V CDR1 and CDR2: LGHNA, YNFKEQ. There are 15 residues in the CDR3. The CDR3 region has the DNA TGTGCCAGCAGCCAAGATCCGGGGGTCGACTATGGCTACACCTTC. It specifies CASSQDPGVDYGYTF.

The chain is built from TRBV5-1 and TRBJ2-3; D not resolved. This CDR3 is built from 16 residues. V lost 3 bases to trimming and J lost 11 bases, with 25 bases between them. Germline loops: CDR1 SGHRS, CDR2 YFSETQ. The CDR3 reads CASSSQLSVAQIQQYF. CDR3 sequence (DNA): TGCGCCAGCAGCTCCCAATTGTCCGTCGCACAGATACAGCAGTATTTT.